This T cell receptor beta chain was identified in a study of blood T cell repertoires in COVID-19. Study summary: Some COVID-19 samples were acute and others convalescent; all came from the United States, Italy and Spain. The analysed material was cDNA or gDNA that came from T cells, B-cell-depleted T cells, or PBMCs.

Per the original methods: Amplification of reference gene primers was used by the study to estimate nucleated cell counts. This table comes from immunoSEQ multiplex PCR, and its TCRdb copy is limited to in-frame clones, with some not included. V, J and clone size reflect that table, while D and trimming were determined from the DNA. The sample records around 95,000 clones, 70% to 80% being singletons. The CDR3 is 18 residues long. Germline V gene sequence: CDR1 SGHVS, CDR2 FQNEAQ. The V end was cut by 7 bases, the J end by 0 bases, with 22 bases between. This clone was picked up one time. Input material: peripheral blood. This chain connects TRBV7-8 to TRBJ2-4, with D uncertain. This receptor was obtained from a man between 65 and 85 years old with active or convalescent COVID-19. The chain's CDR3 is CASTPSRWQPLAKNIQYF. DNA of the CDR3: TGTGCCAGCACCCCTAGTCGTTGGCAGCCACTAGCCAAAAACATTCAGTACTTC. Combining the CDR3 with reference TRBV7-8 and TRBJ2-4 gives the whole variable domain GAGVSQSPRYKVAKRGQDVALRCDPISGHVSLFWYQQALGQGPEFLTYFQNEAQLDKSGLPSDRFFAERPEGSVSTLKIQRTQQEDSAVYLCASTPSRWQPLAKNIQYFGAGTRLSVL.